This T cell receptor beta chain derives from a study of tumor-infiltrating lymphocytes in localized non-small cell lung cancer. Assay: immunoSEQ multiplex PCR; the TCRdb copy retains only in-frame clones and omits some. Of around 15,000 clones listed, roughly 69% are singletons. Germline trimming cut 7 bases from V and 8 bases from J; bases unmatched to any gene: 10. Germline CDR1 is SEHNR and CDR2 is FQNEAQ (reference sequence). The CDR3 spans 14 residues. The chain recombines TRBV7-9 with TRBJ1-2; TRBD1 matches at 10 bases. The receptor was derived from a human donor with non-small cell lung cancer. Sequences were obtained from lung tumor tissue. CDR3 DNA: TGTGCCAGCAATTTTCCCGGGACAGGGGTAGGCTACACCTTC. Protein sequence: CASNFPGTGVGYTF.